This TCR beta chain emerged from a study of memory CD4+ T cells and cytomegalovirus serostatus. The protocol was immunoSEQ multiplex PCR, while the TCRdb copy is restricted to in-frame clones and leaves out a portion. The table has 35,000 to 45,000 clones, 79% seen once; the top ten hold around 1.1%. General observations from the study: CMV serostatus prediction reached median AUC around 0.95, or 0.9 with US-trained model.

To note about this clone: Its antigen is undetermined.

The germline V gene has CDR1 MNHEY and CDR2 SVGAGI. V lost 1 base to trimming and J lost 9 bases; unmatched junction nucleotides: 8. The CDR3 covers 16 residues. The sort gate was single viable CD3+CD4+CD8-CD45RO+ cells for memory CD4+ T cells. The receptor comes from an adult in good health and CMV-seronegative. The sample comprised memory CD4+ T cells from blood. V is TRBV6-5 and J is TRBJ2-5; 13 positions match TRBD2. For the CDR3, the DNA is TGTGCCAGCAGTTACTTACTAGCGGGAGGGCGAGGGGCCCAGTACTTC. It codes for CASSYLLAGGRGAQYF.